This T cell receptor (beta chain) was sequenced in a study of OX40 agonist ivuxolimab in advanced cancers. Clones were sequenced by immunoSEQ multiplex PCR, and TCRdb holds only the in-frame ones, with some missing. This sample has approximately 15,000 clones; over 55% occur once, and the top ten carry roughly 9.1%. This clone was detected a few times. The antigen is not known. Systemic immunosuppression or a history of autoimmune disease excluded patients. Germline CDR1 and CDR2: MNHEY and SVGAGI. The germline V and J ends were trimmed by 2 bases and 1 base, with 4 bases remaining between them. The CDR3 has 13 residues. General observations from the study: There was clonal expansion of CD4+ and CD8+ blood T cells by week 6 at 0.1 to 3.0 mg/kg.

The clonotype comes from an adult with an advanced solid tumor such as melanoma, head and neck, liver or kidney cancer. This sample comprised CD4+ or CD8+ T cells sorted from blood, obtained in a trial of the OX40 agonist ivuxolimab. The chain carries TRBV6-5 and TRBJ2-3, with D unresolved. CDR3 in DNA: TGTGCCAGCAGTTACCGCCGCACAGATACGCAGTATTTT. Translated, it gives CASSYRRTDTQYF.